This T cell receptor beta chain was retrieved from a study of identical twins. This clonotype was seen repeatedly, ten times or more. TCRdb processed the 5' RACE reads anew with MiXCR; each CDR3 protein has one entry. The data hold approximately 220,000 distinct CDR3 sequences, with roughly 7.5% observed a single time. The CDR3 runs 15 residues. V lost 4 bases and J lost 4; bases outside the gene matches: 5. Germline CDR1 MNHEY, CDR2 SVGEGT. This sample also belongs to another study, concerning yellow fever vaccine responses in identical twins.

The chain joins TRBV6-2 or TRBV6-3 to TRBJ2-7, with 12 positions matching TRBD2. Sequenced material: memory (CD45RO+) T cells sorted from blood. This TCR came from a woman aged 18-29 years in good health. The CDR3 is CASSSRTSGKYEQYF. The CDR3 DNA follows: TGTGCCAGCAGTTCACGGACTAGCGGGAAGTACGAGCAGTACTTC.